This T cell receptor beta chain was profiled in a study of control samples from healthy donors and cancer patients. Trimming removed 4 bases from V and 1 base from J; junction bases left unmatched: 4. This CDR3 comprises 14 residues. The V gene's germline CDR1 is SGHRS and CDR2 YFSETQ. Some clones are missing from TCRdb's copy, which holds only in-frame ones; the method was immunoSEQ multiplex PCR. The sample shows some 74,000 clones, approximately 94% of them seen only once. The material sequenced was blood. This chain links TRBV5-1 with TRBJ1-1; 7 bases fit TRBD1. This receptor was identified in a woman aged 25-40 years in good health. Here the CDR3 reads CASSIQGRNTEAFF. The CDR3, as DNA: TGCGCCAGCAGCATACAGGGGAGGAACACTGAAGCTTTCTTT.